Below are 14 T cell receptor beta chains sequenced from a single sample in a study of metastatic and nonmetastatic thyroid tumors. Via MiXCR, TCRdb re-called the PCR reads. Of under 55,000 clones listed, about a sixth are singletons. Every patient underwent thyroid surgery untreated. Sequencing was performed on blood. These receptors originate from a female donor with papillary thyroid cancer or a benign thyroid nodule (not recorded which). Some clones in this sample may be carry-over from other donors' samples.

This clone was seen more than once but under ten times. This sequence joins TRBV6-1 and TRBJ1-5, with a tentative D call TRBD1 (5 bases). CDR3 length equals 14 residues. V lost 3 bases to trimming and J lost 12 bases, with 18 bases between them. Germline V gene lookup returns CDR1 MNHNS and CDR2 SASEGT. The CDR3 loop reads CASSDVGEIRHQHF. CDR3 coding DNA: TGTGCCAGCAGTGACGTAGGGGAGATCAGGCACCAGCATTTT.

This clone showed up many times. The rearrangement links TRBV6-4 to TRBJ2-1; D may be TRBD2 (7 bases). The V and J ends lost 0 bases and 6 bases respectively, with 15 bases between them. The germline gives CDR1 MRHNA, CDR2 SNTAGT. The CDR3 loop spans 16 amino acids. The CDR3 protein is CASSDSGAGDVNEQFF. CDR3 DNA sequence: TGTGCCAGCAGTGACTCGGGGGCGGGAGATGTCAATGAGCAGTTCTTC.

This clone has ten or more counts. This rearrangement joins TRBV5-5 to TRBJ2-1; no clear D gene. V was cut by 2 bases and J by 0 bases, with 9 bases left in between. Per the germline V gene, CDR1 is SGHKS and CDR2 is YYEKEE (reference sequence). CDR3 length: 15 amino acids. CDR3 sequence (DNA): TGTGCCAGCAGCTTTGGGCCTACCTCCTACAATGAGCAGTTCTTC. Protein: CASSFGPTSYNEQFF.

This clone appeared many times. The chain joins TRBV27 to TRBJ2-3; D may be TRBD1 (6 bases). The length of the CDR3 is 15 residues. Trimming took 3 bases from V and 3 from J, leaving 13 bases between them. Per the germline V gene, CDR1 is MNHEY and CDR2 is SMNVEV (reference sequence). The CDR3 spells CASSLGLRGTDTQYF. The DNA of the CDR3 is TGTGCCAGCAGTTTGGGTCTAAGGGGGACAGATACGCAGTATTTT.

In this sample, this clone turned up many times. CDR3 amino acids: CAGTDTNTGELFF. CDR3 nucleotide sequence: TGTGCCGGTACAGATACGAACACCGGGGAGCTGTTTTTT. The chain uses TRBV7-2 and TRBJ2-2; no definite D call. Between the trimmed V and J ends, which lost 11 bases and 0 bases, there was a span of 10 bases. The CDR3 contains 13 residues. Germline CDR1 is SGHTA and CDR2 is FQGNSA.

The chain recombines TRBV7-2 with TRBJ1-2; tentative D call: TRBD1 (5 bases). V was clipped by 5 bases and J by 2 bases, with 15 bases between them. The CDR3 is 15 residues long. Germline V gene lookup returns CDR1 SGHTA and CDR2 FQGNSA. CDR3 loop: CASSARRGINYGYTF. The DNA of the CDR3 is TGTGCCAGCAGCGCACGTAGGGGAATCAACTATGGCTACACCTTC.

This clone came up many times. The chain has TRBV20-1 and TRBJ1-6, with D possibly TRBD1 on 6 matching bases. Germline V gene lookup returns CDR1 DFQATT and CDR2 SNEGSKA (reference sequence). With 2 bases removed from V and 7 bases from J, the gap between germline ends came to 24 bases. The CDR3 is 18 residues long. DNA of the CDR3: TGCAGTGCTAGACCTAGCCTTGGGTCGACAGGTCGAAATTCACCCCTCCACTTT. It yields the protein CSARPSLGSTGRNSPLHF.

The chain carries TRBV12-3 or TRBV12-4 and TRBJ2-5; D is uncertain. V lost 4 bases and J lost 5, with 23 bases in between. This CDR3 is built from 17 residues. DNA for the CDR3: TGTGCCAGCAGTTCGTGGGTCGTGAACCCACGCGAGGAGACCCAGTACTTC. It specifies CASSSWVVNPREETQYF.

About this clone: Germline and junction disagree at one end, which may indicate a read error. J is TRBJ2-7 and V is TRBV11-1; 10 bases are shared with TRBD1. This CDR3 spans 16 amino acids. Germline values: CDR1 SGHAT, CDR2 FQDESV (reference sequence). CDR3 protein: CASSHVPWDRGYEQCF. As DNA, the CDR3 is TGTGCCAGCAGCCACGTACCATGGGACAGGGGTTACGAGCAGTGCTTC.

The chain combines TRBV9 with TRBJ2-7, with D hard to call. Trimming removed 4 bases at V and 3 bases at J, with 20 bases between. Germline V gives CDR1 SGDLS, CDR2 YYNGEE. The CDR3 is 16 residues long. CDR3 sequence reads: CASSPQPSVSVYEQYF. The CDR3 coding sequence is TGTGCCAGCAGCCCCCAACCCAGCGTGAGTGTCTACGAGCAGTACTTC.

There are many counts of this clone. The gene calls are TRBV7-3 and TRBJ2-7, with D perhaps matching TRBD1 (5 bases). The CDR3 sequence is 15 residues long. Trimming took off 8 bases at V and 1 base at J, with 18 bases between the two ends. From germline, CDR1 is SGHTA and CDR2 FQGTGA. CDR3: CASGQGAGDSYEQYF. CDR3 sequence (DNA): TGTGCCAGCGGTCAAGGGGCAGGAGATTCCTACGAGCAGTACTTC.

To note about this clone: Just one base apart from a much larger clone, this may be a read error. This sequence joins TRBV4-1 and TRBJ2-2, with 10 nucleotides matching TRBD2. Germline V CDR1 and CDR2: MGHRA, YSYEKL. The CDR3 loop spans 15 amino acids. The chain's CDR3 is CSSSQGTSDTGELFF. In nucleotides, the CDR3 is TGCTCCAGCAGCCAAGGGACTAGCGACACCGGGGAGCTGTTTTTT.

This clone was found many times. Here the CDR3 DNA reads TGTGCCAGCAGCTTAGCAAGTTTGGGACAGGGGAGGACAGATACGCAGTATTTT. Amino acids: CASSLASLGQGRTDTQYF. The chain links TRBV7-9 to TRBJ2-3; 10 nucleotides align to TRBD1. The germline gives CDR1 SEHNR, CDR2 FQNEAQ (reference sequence). Unmatched junction bases numbered 9, after V lost 0 bases and J lost 3 bases. CDR3 length equals 18 residues.

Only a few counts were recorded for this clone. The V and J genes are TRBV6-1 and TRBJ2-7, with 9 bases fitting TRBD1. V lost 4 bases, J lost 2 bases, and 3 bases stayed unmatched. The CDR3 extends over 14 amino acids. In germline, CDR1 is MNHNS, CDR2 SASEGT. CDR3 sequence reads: CASSAGQGTYEQYF. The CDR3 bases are TGTGCCAGCAGTGCGGGACAGGGAACCTACGAGCAGTACTTC.